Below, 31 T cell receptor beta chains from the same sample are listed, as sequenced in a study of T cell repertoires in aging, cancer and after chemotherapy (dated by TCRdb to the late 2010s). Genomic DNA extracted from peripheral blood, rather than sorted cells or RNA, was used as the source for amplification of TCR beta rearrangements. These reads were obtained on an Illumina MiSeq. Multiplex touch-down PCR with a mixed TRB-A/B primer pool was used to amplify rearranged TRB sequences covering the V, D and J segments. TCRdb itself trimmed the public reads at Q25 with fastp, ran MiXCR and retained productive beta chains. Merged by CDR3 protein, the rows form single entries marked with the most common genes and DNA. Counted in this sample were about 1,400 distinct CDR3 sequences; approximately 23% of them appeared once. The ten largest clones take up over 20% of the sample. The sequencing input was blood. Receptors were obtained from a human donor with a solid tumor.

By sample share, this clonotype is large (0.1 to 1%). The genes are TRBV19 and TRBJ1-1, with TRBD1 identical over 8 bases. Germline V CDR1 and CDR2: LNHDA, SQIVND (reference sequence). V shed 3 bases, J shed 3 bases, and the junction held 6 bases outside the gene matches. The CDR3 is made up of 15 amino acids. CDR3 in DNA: TGTGCCAGTAGTATCAGGACAGGGACGGACACTGAAGCTTTCTTT. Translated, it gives CASSIRTGTDTEAFF.

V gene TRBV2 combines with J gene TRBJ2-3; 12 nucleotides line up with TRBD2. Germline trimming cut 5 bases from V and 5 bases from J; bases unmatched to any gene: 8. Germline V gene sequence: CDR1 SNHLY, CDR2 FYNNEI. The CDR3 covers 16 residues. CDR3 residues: CASSPSGGGGGDTQYF. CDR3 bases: TGTGCCAGCAGTCCTAGCGGGGGGGGCGGGGGAGATACGCAGTATTTT. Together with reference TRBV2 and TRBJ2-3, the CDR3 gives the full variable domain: EPEVTQTPSHQVTQMGQEVILRCVPISNHLYFYWYRQILGQKVEFLVSFYNNEISEKSEIFDDQFSVERPDGSNFTLKIRSTKLEDSAMYFCASSPSGGGGGDTQYFGPGTRLTVL.

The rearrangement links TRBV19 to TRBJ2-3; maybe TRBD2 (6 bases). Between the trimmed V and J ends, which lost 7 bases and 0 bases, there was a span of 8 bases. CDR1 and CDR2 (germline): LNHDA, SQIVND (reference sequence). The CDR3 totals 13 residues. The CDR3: CASNGSSTDTQYF. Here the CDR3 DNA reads TGTGCCAGTAACGGGAGCAGCACAGATACGCAGTATTTT.

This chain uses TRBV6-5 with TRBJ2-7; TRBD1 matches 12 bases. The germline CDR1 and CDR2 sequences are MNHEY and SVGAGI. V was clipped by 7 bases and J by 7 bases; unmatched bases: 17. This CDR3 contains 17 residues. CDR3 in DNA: TGTGCCAGCACTCACGCGGGACAGGGGGCCCGTCTGGGAGAGCAGTACTTC. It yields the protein CASTHAGQGARLGEQYF.

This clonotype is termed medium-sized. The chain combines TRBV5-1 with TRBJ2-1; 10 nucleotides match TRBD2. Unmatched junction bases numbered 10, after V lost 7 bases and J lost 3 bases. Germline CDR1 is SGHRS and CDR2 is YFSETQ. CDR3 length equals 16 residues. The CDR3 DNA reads TGCGCCAGCGCTAACGCTAGCGGGAGTCGCTACAATGAGCAGTTCTTC. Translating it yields CASANASGSRYNEQFF. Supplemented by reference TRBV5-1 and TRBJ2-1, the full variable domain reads KAGVTQTPRYLIKTRGQQVTLSCSPISGHRSVSWYQQTPGQGLQFLFEYFSETQRNKGNFPGRFSGRQFSNSRSEMNVSTLELGDSALYLCASANASGSRYNEQFFGPGTRLTVL.

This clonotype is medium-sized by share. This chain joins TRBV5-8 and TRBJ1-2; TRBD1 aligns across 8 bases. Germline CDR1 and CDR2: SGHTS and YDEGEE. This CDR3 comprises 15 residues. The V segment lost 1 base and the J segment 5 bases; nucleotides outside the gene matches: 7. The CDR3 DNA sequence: TGTGCCAGCAGCTTGTTCACAGGGGGACGGTATGGCTACACCTTC. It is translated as CASSLFTGGRYGYTF.

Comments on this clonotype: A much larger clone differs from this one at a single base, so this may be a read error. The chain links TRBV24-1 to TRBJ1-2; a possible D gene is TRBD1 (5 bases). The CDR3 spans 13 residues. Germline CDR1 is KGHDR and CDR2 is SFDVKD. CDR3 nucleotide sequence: TGTGCCACCTGGGATGGGGCGCTTAATGGCTGCACCTTC. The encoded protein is CATWDGALNGCTF.

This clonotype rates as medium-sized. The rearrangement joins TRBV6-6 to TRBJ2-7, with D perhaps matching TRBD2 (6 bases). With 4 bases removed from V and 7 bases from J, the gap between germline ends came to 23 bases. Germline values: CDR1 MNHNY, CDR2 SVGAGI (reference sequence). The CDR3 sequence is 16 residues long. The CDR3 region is CASSLGRAGRKDEQYF. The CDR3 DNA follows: TGTGCCAGCAGTTTAGGGCGGGCAGGGAGGAAGGATGAGCAGTACTTC.

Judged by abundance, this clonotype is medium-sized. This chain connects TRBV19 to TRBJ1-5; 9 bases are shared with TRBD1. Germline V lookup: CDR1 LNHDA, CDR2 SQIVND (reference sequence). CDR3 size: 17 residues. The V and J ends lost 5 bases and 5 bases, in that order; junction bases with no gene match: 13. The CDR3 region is CASSQHGQGPSYQPQHF. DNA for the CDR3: TGTGCCAGTAGTCAGCACGGACAGGGGCCTTCTTATCAGCCCCAGCATTTT.

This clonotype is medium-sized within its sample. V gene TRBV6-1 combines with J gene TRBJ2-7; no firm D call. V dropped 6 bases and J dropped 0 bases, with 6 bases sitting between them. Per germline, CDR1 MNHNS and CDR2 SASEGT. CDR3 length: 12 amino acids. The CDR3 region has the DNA TGTGCCAGCAGGGTCGGCTCCTACGAGCAGTACTTC. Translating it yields CASRVGSYEQYF.

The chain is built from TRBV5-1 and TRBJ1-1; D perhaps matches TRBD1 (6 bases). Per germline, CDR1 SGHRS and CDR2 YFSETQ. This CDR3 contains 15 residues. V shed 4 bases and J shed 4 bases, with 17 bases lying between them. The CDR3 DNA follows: TGCGCCAGCAGCCCACCACAGGGAAGGAGCACTGAAGCTTTCTTT. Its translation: CASSPPQGRSTEAFF.

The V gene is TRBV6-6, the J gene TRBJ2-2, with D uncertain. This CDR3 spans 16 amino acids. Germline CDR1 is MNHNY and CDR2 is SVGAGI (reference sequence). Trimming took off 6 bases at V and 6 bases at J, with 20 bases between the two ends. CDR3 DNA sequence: TGTGCCAGCAGCCCTCGATCAGGACCTTTCTCCGGGGAGCTGTTTTTT. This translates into CASSPRSGPFSGELFF.

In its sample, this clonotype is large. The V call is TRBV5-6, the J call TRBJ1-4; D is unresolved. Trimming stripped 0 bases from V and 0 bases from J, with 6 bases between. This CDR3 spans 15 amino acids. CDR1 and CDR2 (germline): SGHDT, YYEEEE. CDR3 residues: CASSLVAATNEKLFF. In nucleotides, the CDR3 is TGTGCCAGCAGCTTGGTGGCAGCAACTAATGAAAAACTGTTTTTT.

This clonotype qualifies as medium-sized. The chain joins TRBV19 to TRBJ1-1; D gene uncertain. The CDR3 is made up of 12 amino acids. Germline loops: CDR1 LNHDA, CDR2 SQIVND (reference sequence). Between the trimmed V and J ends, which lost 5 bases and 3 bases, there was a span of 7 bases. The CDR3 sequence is CASSRAYTEAFF. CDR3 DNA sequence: TGTGCCAGTAGTCGGGCGTACACTGAAGCTTTCTTT.

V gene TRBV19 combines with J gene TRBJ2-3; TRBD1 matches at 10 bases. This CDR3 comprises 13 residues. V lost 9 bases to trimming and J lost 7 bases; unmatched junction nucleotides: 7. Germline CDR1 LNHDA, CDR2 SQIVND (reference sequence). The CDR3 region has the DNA TGTGCCAGCTCGATGACAGGGGGCAATACGCAGTATTTT. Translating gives CASSMTGGNTQYF.

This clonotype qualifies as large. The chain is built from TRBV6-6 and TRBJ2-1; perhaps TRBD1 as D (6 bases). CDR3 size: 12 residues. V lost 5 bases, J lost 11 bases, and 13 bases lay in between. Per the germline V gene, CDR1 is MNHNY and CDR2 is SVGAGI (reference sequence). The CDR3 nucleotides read TGTGCCAGCAGTCCCACAGGGTCGCAGCAGTTCTTC. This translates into CASSPTGSQQFF.

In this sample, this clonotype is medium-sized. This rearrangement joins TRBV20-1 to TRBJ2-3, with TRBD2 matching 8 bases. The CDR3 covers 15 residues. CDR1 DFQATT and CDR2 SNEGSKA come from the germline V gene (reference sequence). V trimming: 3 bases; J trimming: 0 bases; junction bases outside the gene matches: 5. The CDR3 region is CSARRGGRSTDTQYF. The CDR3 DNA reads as TGCAGTGCTAGGCGCGGGGGGCGAAGCACAGATACGCAGTATTTT.

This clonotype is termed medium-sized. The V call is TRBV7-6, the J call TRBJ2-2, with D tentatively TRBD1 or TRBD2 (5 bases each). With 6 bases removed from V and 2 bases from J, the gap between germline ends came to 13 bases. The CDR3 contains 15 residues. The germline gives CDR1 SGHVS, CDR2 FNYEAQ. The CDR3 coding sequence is TGTGCCAGCAGATCCTGGGACCAAAACACCGGGGAGCTGTTTTTT. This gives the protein CASRSWDQNTGELFF.

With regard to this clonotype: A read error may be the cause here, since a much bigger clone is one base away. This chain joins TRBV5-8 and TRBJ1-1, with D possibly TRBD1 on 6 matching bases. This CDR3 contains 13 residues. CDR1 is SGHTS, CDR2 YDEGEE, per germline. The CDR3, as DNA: TGTGCCAACAGCATAGGGGGTGGCACTGAAGCTTTCTTT. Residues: CANSIGGGTEAFF.

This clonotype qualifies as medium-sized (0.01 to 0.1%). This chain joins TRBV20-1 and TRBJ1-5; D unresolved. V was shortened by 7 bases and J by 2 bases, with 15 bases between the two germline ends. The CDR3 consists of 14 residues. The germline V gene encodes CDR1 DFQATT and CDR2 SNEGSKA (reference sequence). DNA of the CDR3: TGCAGTGGGGAGACTTTCCTCCGCAATCAGCCCCAGCATTTT. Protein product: CSGETFLRNQPQHF.

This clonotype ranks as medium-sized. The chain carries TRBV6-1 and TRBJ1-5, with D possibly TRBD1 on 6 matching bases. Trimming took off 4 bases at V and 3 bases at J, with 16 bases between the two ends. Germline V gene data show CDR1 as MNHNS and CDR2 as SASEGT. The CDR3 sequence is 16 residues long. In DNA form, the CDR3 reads TGTGCCAGCAGTGGCCCTAGGGGGACCTTCAATCAGCCCCAGCATTTT. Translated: CASSGPRGTFNQPQHF.

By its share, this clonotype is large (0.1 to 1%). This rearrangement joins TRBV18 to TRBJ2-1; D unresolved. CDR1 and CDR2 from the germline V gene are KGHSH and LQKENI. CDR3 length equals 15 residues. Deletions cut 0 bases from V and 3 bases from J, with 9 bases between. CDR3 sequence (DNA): TGTGCCAGCTCACCACCAGCGACGGGCTACAATGAGCAGTTCTTC. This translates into CASSPPATGYNEQFF. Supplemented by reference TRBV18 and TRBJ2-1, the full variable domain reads NAGVMQNPRHLVRRRGQEARLRCSPMKGHSHVYWYRQLPEEGLKFMVYLQKENIIDESGMPKERFSAEFPKEGPSILRIQQVVRGDSAAYFCASSPPATGYNEQFFGPGTRLTVL.

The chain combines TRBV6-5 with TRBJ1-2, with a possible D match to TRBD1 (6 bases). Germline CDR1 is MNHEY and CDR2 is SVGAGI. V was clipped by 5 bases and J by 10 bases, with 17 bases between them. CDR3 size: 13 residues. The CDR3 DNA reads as TGTGCCAGCAGTGAAGGGGGGATCTATAACTACACCTTC. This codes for CASSEGGIYNYTF.

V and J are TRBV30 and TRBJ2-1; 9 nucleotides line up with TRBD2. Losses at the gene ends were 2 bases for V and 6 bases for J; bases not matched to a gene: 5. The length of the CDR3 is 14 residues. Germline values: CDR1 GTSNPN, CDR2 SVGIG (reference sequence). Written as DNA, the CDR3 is TGTGCCTGGAGTACCGGACTAGCGAGCAATGAGCAGTTCTTC. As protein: CAWSTGLASNEQFF.

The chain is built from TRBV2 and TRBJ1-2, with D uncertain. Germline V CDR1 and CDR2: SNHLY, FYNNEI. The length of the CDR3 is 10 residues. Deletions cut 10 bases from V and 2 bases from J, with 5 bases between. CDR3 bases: TGTGCCACGGGGAACTATGGCTACACCTTC. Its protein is CATGNYGYTF.

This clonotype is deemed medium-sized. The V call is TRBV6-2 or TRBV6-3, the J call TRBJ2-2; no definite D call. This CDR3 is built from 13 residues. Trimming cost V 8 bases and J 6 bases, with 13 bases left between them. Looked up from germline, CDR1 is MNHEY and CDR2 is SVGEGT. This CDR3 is CASGRAPAGELFF. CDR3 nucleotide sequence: TGTGCCAGCGGGCGAGCCCCCGCCGGGGAGCTGTTTTTT.

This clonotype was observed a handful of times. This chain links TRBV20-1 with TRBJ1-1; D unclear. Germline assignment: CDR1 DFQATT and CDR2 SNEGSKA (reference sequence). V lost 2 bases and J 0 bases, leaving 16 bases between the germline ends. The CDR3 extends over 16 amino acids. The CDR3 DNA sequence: TGCAGTGCTAGATCCCCCTTCAACAGCCTGAACACTGAAGCTTTCTTT. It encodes CSARSPFNSLNTEAFF.

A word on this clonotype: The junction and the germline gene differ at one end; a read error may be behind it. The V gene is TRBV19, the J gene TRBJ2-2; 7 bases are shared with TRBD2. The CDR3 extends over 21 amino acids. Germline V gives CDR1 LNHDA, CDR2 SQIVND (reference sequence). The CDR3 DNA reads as TGTGCCAGTATTGAGCGTCCCCAGACTTGCGGGAGAGACCTGAACACCGGGGAACTGTTTTTT. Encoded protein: CASIERPQTCGRDLNTGELFF.

The CDR3 spells CSASGPIEDEQFF. The CDR3 bases are TGCAGTGCTAGCGGTCCTATCGAAGATGAGCAGTTCTTC. The rearrangement links TRBV20-1 to TRBJ2-1; D ambiguous. Trimming cost V 3 bases and J 8 bases, with 14 bases left between them. Germline assignment: CDR1 DFQATT and CDR2 SNEGSKA (reference sequence). CDR3 length: 13 amino acids.

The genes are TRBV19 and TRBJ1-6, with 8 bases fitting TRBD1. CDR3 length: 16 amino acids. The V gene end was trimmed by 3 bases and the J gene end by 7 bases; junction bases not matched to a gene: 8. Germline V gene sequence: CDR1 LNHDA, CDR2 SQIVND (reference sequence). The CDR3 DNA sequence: TGTGCCAGTAGTATGTCACGACAGGGGTGGAATTCACCCCTCCACTTT. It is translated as CASSMSRQGWNSPLHF.

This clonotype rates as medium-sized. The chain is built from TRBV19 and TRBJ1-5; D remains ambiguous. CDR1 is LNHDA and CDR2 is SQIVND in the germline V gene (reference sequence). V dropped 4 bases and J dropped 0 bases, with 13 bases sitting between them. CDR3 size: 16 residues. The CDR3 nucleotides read TGTGCCAGTAGTAGTCGTGAGAACTATAGCAATCAGCCCCAGCATTTT. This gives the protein CASSSRENYSNQPQHF.